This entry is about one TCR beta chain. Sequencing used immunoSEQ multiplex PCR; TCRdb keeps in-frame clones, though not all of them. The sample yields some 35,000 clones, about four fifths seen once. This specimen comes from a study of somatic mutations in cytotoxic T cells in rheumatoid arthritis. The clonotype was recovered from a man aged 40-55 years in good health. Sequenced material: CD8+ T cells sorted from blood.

The CDR3 region has the DNA TGTGCCATCAGTGAGCAGGGTAGGGATGAGCAGTTCTTC. Amino acids: CAISEQGRDEQFF. This chain links TRBV10-3 with TRBJ2-1; maybe TRBD1 (5 bases). The V gene lost 2 bases and the J gene lost 8 bases, with 10 bases spanning the gap. CDR3 length: 13 amino acids. Germline V gene sequence: CDR1 ENHRY, CDR2 SYGVKD.